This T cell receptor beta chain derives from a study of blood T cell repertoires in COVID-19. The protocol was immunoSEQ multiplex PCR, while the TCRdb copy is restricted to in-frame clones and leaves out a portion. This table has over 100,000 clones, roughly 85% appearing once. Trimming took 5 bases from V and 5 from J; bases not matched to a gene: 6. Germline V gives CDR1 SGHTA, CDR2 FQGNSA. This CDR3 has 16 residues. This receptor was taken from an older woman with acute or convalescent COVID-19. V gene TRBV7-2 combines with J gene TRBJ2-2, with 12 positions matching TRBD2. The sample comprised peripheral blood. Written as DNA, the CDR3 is TGTGCCAGCAGCCCTCCGGGACTAGCGGGTACCGGGGAGCTGTTTTTT. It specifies CASSPPGLAGTGELFF.